The source of this TCR beta chain is a study of shared clonotypes between healthy human individuals. The ends were cut back, 3 bases at V and 0 bases at J, with 14 bases in the middle. This CDR3 has 16 residues. Looked up from germline, CDR1 is GTSNPN and CDR2 is SVGIG (reference sequence). The donors were all Caucasian adults (living in Nashville, Tennessee). Using immunoSEQ multiplex PCR, the repertoire was profiled, and TCRdb retains in-frame clones only, with some absent. The profile covers some 2.3 million clones, with 80% to 95% appearing a single time and around 0.4% taken by the ten largest. The chain recombines TRBV30 with TRBJ1-4, with D unclear. The sequenced sample consisted of naive CD4+ T cells from PBMCs. The subset is: CD45RA+ positively selected. The origin of this receptor is a man aged 18-30 years in good health. Some clones in this sample may be carry-over from other donors' samples. CDR3 loop: CAWRFVGRSTNEKLFF. The CDR3 DNA follows: TGTGCCTGGAGATTTGTAGGGCGGTCAACTAATGAAAAACTGTTTTTT.